What follows are 8 T cell receptor beta chains derived from one specimen sequenced in a study of shared clonotypes between healthy human individuals. The repertoire was sequenced with immunoSEQ multiplex PCR; TCRdb's copy has only in-frame clones and lacks some. The table records about 2 million clones, 95% of them present only once. The source material was naive CD4+ T cells sorted from blood. Subset specified: CD45RA+ positively selected. All receptors come from a man younger than 35 in good health.

The chain couples TRBV6-6 to TRBJ2-3; 7 positions agree with TRBD2. Unmatched junction bases numbered 11, after V lost 10 bases and J lost 7 bases. Germline V gene sequence: CDR1 MNHNY, CDR2 SVGAGI (reference sequence). The CDR3 has 13 amino acids. CDR3 DNA: TGTGCCACCTTGGAAGCGGGGACCAATACGCAGTATTTT. Amino acid sequence: CATLEAGTNTQYF.

This chain links TRBV9 with TRBJ2-1; D unresolved. This CDR3 contains 14 residues. Trimming took off 0 bases at V and 5 bases at J, with 9 bases between the two ends. The germline V gene has CDR1 SGDLS and CDR2 YYNGEE. The CDR3 loop is CASSVVTPDNEQFF. For the CDR3, the DNA is TGTGCCAGCAGCGTAGTCACCCCCGACAATGAGCAGTTCTTC.

The chain has TRBV6-5 and TRBJ1-3; D is possibly TRBD1 (5 bases). The V and J ends lost 5 bases and 2 bases respectively, with 13 bases between them. This CDR3 spans 15 amino acids. Germline lookup yields CDR1 MNHEY and CDR2 SVGAGI. Here the CDR3 DNA reads TGTGCCAGCAGTCAGTCCAGGGCGGCTGGAAACACCATATATTTT. This codes for CASSQSRAAGNTIYF.

J is TRBJ1-2 and V is TRBV4-1; 8 bases are shared with TRBD1. With 2 bases clipped from V and 0 bases from J, the junction kept 8 bases outside the gene matches. CDR3 length: 17 amino acids. The germline CDR1 and CDR2 sequences are MGHRA and YSYEKL. CDR3 sequence: CASSQKSQGDSNYGYTF. The CDR3, as DNA: TGCGCCAGCAGCCAAAAATCACAGGGGGATTCTAACTATGGCTACACCTTC.

A remark on this clone: The sample contains more than one DNA sequence encoding this CDR3. J is TRBJ2-7 and V is TRBV7-2; TRBD2 agrees at 11 bases. The CDR3 length is 15 residues. Germline lookup yields CDR1 SGHTA and CDR2 FQGNSA. J was trimmed by 3 bases and V by 6 bases; bases with no gene match: 7. In DNA, the CDR3 is TGTGCCAGCAGTAGTACCGGGACTAGCGGCTACGAGCAGTACTTC. Its translation: CASSSTGTSGYEQYF.

The rearrangement uses TRBV7-6 and TRBJ2-5, with a possible D match to TRBD2 (6 bases). Deletions cut 3 bases from V and 4 bases from J, with 15 bases between. Germline lookup yields CDR1 SGHVS and CDR2 FNYEAQ. The CDR3 extends over 15 amino acids. The CDR3 DNA reads as TGTGCCAGCAGCTTTGGCGGGGCGGGCAGAGAGACCCAGTACTTC. Translated: CASSFGGAGRETQYF.

This clone was found once. This chain joins TRBV23-1 and TRBJ2-7, with D perhaps TRBD2 (6 bases). Being an ORF, TRBV23-1 has a function that is uncertain. Deletions cut 0 bases from V and 1 base from J, with 10 bases between. The CDR3 loop spans 15 amino acids. The CDR3 bases are TGCGCCAGCAGTCAATCGGAGGAGGGATCCTACGAGCAGTACTTC. Protein sequence: CASSQSEEGSYEQYF.

The V gene is TRBV9, the J gene TRBJ2-3, with D unresolved. The CDR3 is 16 amino acids. Trimming pared 2 bases from V and 2 bases from J, leaving 15 bases between. Germline V gene data show CDR1 as SGDLS and CDR2 as YYNGEE. The CDR3 loop reads CASSVSRGPFTDTQYF. CDR3 DNA: TGTGCCAGCAGCGTGTCCCGCGGACCTTTCACAGATACGCAGTATTTT.